This is a list of T cell receptor beta chains from one sample in a study of T cells in Graves' hyperthyroidism and ophthalmopathy. TCRdb re-called the multiplex PCR reads with MiXCR, one entry per CDR3 protein. The repertoire includes some 460,000 distinct CDR3 sequences, less than 20% of them detected once, and 7.7% sits in the top ten. The sample was blood. These receptors were taken from a woman under 30 with Graves' hyperthyroidism. Each CDR3 is given with its conserved first and last residue. A D gene is named only where the DNA matches it firmly. For some rows the clone size is stated as once, few or many, or as a class when expanded; others skip it.

j_call clone_size d_call v_call cdr3_aa cdr3_nt
TRBJ1-2 many TRBD1 TRBV12-3/TRBV12-4 CASSRTTGAEGYTF TGTGCCAGCAGTCGGACGACAGGGGCGGAAGGCTACACCTTC
TRBJ2-2 many NA TRBV15 CATSRVPGAITGELFF TGTGCCACCAGCAGAGTGCCAGGGGCGATCACCGGGGAGCTGTTTTTT
TRBJ2-2 many TRBD2 TRBV7-8 CASSPRAGDTGELFF TGTGCCAGCAGCCCAAGAGCGGGAGACACCGGGGAGCTGTTTTTT
TRBJ1-4 few TRBD1 TRBV30 CAWRLRGQGQEKLFF TGTGCCTGGAGGCTCCGAGGACAGGGACAAGAAAAACTGTTTTTT
TRBJ2-5 many NA TRBV13 CASSPPGIQETQYF TGTGCCAGCAGCCCTCCGGGCATCCAAGAGACCCAGTACTTC
TRBJ1-5 many TRBD1 TRBV7-9 CASSLQDRGGNQPQHF TGTGCCAGCAGCCTACAGGACAGGGGCGGCAATCAGCCCCAGCATTTT
TRBJ2-5 NA TRBD1 TRBV5-6 CASSAGQVGETQYF TGTGCCAGCAGCGCGGGACAGGTCGGAGAGACCCAGTACTTC
TRBJ1-1 many NA TRBV6-1 CASSSTTGGDTEAFF TGTGCCAGCAGCTCGACCACCGGGGGGGACACTGAAGCTTTCTTT
TRBJ1-6 many NA TRBV4-1 CASSLRTDYNSPLHF TGCGCCAGCAGCCTAAGGACAGACTATAATTCACCCCTCCACTTT
TRBJ1-1 many NA TRBV5-1 CASSPLGGTEAFF TGCGCCAGCAGCCCGCTTGGAGGGACTGAAGCTTTCTTT
TRBJ2-3 many TRBD2 TRBV20-1 CSARRRGGAGTQYF TGCAGTGCTAGGAGGCGGGGGGGGGCCGGGACGCAGTATTTT
TRBJ2-7 few NA TRBV5-8 CASSLGGEYYEQYF TGTGCCAGCAGCTTGGGGGGGGAATACTACGAGCAGTACTTC
TRBJ2-3 many NA TRBV3-1 CASSRRIRTDTQYF TGTGCCAGCAGCCGACGGATTCGCACAGATACGCAGTATTTT
TRBJ2-1 NA NA TRBV4-1 CASSQAPRSEQFF TGCGCCAGCAGCCAAGCCCCACGAAGTGAGCAGTTCTTC
TRBJ2-5 few NA TRBV24-1 CATSGPVGWGETQYF TGTGCCACCAGTGGCCCCGTGGGGTGGGGAGAGACCCAGTACTTC
TRBJ1-4 many TRBD1 TRBV2 CASSEEGTGVEKLFF TGTGCCAGCAGTGAAGAGGGGACAGGGGTTGAAAAACTGTTTTTT
TRBJ2-1 NA TRBD2 TRBV11-2 CASSLDRDYYNEQFF TGTGCCAGCAGCCTAGACCGGGACTATTACAATGAGCAGTTCTTC
TRBJ2-3 many NA TRBV7-9 CASSSRGESSTDTQYF TGTGCCAGCAGCTCCCGAGGAGAGTCAAGCACAGATACGCAGTATTTT
TRBJ2-5 many TRBD1 TRBV7-9 CASSLEFTGGETQYF TGTGCCAGCAGCTTAGAATTTACAGGGGGAGAGACCCAGTACTTC
TRBJ2-1 few TRBD1 TRBV4-1 CASSTGGRSNEQFF TGCGCCAGCAGCACAGGGGGCAGAAGCAATGAGCAGTTCTTC
TRBJ2-5 few TRBD1 TRBV6-1 CASSEGGTAQETQYF TGTGCCAGCAGTGAAGGGGGGACAGCTCAAGAGACCCAGTACTTC
TRBJ2-2 many TRBD2 TRBV15 CATSRSGGGSGRDGELFF TGTGCCACCAGCAGGTCTGGGGGCGGTAGCGGGAGAGACGGGGAGCTGTTTTTT